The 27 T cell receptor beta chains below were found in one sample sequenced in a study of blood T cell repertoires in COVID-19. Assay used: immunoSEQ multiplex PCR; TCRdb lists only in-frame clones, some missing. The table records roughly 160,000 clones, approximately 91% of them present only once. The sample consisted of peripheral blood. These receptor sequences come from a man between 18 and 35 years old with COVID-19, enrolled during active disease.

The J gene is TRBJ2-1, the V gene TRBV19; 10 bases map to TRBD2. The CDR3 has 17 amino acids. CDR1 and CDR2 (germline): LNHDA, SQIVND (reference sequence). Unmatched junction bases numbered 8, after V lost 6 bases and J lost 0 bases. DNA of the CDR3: TGTGCCAGTAGGTTCCTAGCGGGAGTGGGCTCCTACAATGAGCAGTTCTTC. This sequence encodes CASRFLAGVGSYNEQFF.

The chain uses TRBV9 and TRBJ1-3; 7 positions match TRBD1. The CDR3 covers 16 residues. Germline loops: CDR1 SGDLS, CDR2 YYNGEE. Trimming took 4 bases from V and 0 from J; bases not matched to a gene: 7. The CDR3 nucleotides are TGTGCCAGCAGCTCAACAGGGGTCGACTCTGGAAACACCATATATTTT. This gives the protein CASSSTGVDSGNTIYF.

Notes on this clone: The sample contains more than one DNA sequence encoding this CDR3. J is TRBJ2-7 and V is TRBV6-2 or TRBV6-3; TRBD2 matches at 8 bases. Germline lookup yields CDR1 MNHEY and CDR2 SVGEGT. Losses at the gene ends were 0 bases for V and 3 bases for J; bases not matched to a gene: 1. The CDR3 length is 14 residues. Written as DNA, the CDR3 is TGTGCCAGCAGTTACTCAACTAGCGGCTACGAGCAGTACTTC. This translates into CASSYSTSGYEQYF.

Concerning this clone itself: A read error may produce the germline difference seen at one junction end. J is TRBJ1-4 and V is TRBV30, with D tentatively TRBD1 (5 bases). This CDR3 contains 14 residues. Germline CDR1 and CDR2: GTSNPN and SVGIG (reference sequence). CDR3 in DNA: TGTGCCTGGAGTTTCGGGCAGGGAAAGGAAAAACTGCTTTTT. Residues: CAWSFGQGKEKLLF.

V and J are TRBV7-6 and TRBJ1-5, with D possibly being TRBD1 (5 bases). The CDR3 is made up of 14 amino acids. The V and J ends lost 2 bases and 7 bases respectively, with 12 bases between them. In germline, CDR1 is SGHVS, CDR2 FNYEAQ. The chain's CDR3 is CASSLYGGRQPQHF. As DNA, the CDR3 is TGTGCCAGCAGCTTATACGGGGGGAGGCAGCCCCAGCATTTT.

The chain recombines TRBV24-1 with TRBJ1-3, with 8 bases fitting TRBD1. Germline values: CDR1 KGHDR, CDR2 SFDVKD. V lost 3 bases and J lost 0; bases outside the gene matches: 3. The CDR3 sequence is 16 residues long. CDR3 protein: CATSDGTGHSGNTIYF. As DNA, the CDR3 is TGTGCCACCAGTGATGGGACAGGCCACTCTGGAAACACCATATATTTT.

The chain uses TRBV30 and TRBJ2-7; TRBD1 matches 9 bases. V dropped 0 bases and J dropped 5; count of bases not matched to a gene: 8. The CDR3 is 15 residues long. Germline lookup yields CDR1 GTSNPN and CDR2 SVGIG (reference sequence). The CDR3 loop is CAWSVPDRGGHEQYF. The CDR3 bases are TGTGCCTGGAGTGTACCGGACAGGGGCGGCCACGAGCAGTACTTC.

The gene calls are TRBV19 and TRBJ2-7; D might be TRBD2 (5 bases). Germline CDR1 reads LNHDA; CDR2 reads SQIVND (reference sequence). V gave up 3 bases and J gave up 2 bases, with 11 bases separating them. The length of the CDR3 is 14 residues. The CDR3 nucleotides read TGTGCCAGTAGTATGGAGGAAGGAACCTACGAGCAGTACTTC. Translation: CASSMEEGTYEQYF.

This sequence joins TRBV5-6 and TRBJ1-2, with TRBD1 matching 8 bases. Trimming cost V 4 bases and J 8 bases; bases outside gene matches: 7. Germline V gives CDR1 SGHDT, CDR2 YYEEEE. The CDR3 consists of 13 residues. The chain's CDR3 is CASSPGQVGGYTF. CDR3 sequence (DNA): TGTGCCAGCAGCCCGGGACAGGTCGGGGGCTACACCTTC.

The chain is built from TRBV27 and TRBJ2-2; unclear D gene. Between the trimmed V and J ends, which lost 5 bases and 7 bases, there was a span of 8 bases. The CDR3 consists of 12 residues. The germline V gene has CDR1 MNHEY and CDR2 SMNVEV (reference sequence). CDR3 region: CASSHPGGELFF. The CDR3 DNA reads TGTGCCAGCAGTCATCCGGGCGGGGAGCTGTTTTTT.

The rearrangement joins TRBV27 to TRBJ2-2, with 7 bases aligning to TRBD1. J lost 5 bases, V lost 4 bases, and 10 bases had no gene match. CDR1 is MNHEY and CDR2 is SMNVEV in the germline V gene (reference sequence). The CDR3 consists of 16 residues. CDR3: CASSSDWTGLTGELFF. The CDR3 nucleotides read TGTGCCAGCAGTTCGGATTGGACAGGTTTAACCGGGGAGCTGTTTTTT.

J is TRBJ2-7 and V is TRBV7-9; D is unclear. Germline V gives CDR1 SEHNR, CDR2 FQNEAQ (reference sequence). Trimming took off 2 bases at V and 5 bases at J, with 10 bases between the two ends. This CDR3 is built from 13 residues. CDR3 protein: CASSLSQSNEQYF. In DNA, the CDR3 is TGTGCCAGCAGCTTATCCCAGTCGAACGAGCAGTACTTC.

The CDR3 DNA reads TGTGCCAGCAGTGGGGAGACCTCCCTATTCGACTACACCTTC. Amino acids: CASSGETSLFDYTF. The chain joins TRBV2 to TRBJ1-2; D ambiguous. Trimming cost V 4 bases and J 10 bases, with 19 bases left between them. CDR3 size: 14 residues. CDR1 is SNHLY and CDR2 is FYNNEI in the germline V gene.

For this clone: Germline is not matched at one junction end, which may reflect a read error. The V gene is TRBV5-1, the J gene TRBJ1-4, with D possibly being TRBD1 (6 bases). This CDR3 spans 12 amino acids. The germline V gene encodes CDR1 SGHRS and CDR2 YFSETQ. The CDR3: CASSLKGEKLLF. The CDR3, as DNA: TGCGCCAGCAGCTTAAAGGGGGAAAAACTGCTTTTT.

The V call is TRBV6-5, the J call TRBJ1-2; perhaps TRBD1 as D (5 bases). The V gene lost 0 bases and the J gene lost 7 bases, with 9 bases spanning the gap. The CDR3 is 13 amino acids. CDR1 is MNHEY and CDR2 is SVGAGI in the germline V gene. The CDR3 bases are TGTGCCAGCAGTTACTCTGGGACTTCTGGCTACACCTTC. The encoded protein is CASSYSGTSGYTF.

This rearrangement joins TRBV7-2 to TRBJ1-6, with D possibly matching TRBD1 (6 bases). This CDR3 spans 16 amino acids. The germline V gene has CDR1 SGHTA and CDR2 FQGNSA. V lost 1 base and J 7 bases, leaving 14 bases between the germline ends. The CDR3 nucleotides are TGTGCCAGCAGCTTAGTAGGGGGGGCAGAAAATTCACCCCTCCACTTT. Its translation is CASSLVGGAENSPLHF.

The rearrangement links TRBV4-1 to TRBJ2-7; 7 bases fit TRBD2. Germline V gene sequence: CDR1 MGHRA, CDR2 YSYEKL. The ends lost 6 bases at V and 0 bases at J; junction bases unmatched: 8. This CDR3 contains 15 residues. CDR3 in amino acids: CASRFGRESSYEQYF. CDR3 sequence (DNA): TGCGCCAGCAGATTCGGGCGGGAGAGCTCCTACGAGCAGTACTTC.

Here the CDR3 reads CASSLAFLNRLANPYEQYF. Here the CDR3 DNA reads TGTGCCAGCAGCTTAGCGTTTTTAAACCGACTAGCGAATCCCTACGAGCAGTACTTC. The chain is built from TRBV7-9 and TRBJ2-7; 8 bases map to TRBD2. After removal of 0 bases from V and 2 bases from J, the junction contained 15 bases not matched to a gene. Germline V gene lookup returns CDR1 SEHNR and CDR2 FQNEAQ (reference sequence). The CDR3 totals 19 residues.

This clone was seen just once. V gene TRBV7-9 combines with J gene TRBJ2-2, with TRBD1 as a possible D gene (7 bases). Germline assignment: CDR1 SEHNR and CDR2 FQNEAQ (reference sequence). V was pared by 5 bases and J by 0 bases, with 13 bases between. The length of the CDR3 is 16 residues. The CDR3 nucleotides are TGTGCCAGCAGCGGGCGGGACAGATCGAACACCGGGGAGCTGTTTTTT. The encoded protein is CASSGRDRSNTGELFF.

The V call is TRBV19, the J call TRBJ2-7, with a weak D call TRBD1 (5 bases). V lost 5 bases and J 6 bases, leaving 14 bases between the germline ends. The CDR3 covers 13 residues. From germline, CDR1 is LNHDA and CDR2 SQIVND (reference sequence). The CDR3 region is CASSQGLGGEQYF. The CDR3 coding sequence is TGTGCCAGTAGTCAGGGATTGGGCGGCGAGCAGTACTTC.

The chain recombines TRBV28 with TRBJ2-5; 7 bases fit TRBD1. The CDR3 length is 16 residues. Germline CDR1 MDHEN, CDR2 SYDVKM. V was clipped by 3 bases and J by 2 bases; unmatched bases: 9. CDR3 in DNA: TGTGCCAGCAGTTTCGCACAGGGGCAGACTCAAGAGACCCAGTACTTC. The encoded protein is CASSFAQGQTQETQYF.

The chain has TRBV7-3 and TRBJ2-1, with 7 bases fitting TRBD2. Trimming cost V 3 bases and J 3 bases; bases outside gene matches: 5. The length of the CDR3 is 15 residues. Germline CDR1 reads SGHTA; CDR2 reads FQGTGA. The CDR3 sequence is CASSFEGGGYNEQFF. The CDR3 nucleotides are TGTGCCAGCAGCTTTGAGGGCGGGGGCTACAATGAGCAGTTCTTC.

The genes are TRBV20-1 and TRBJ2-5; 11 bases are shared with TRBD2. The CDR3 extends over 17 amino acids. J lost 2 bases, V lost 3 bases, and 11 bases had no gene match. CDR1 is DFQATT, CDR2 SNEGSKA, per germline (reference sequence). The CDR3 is CSASLSGRALGQETQYF. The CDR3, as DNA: TGCAGTGCTAGTCTTAGCGGGAGGGCCCTCGGGCAAGAGACCCAGTACTTC.

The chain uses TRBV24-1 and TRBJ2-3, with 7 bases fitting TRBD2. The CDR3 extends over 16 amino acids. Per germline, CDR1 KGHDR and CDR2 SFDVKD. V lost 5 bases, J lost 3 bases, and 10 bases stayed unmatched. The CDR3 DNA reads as TGTGCCACCAGTGCGGCAGCAGGCGGGGGTACAGATACGCAGTATTTT. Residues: CATSAAAGGGTDTQYF.

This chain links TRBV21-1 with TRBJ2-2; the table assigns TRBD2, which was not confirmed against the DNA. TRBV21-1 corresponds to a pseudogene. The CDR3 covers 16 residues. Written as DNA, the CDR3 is TGTGCCAGCAGCATGCTAGGAGGAGAGAACACCGGGGAGCTGTTTTTT. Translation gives CASSMLGGENTGELFF.

The CDR3 region is CASSGTGGTGELFF. CDR3 coding DNA: TGTGCCAGCAGTGGGACAGGTGGGACCGGGGAGCTGTTTTTT. The chain carries TRBV9 and TRBJ2-2; 8 bases map to TRBD1. Germline CDR1 reads SGDLS; CDR2 reads YYNGEE. The CDR3 is made up of 14 amino acids. The trim removed 5 bases at V and 5 bases at J, leaving 5 bases unmatched.

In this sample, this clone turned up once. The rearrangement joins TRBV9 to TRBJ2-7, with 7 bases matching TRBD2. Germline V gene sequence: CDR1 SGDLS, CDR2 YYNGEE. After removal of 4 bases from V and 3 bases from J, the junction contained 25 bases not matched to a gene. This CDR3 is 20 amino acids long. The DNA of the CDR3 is TGTGCCAGCAGCTTCGGGGGTTCCCTTGGCGAGCGGGACCCCTACTACGAGCAGTACTTC. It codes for CASSFGGSLGERDPYYEQYF.